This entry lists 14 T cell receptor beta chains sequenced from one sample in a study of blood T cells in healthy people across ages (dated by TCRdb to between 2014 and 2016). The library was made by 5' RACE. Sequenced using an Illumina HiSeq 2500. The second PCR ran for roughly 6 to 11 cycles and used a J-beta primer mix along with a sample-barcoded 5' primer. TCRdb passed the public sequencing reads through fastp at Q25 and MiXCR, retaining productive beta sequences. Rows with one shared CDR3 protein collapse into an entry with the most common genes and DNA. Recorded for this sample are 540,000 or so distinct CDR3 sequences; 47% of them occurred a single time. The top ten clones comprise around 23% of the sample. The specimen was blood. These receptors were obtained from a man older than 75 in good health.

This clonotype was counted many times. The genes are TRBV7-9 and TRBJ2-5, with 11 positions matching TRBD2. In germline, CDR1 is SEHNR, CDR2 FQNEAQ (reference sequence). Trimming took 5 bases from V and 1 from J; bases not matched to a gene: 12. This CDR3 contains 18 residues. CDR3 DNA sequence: TGTGCCAGCAGCGCCCGACTCGGGACTAGCGGACTCCAAGAGACCCAGTACTTC. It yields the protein CASSARLGTSGLQETQYF.

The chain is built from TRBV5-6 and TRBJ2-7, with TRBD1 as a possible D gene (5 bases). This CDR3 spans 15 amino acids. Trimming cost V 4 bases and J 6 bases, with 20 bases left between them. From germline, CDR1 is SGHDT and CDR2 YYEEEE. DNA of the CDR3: TGTGCCAGCAGCCACGCCAGGGATCCCCTAATCGAGCAGTACTTC. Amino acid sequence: CASSHARDPLIEQYF.

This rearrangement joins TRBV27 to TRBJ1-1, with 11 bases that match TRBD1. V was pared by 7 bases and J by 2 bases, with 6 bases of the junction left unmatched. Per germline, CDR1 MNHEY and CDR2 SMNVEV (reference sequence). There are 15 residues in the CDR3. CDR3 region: CASKDRTGGNTEAFF. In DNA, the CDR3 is TGTGCCAGCAAGGATAGGACAGGGGGCAACACTGAAGCTTTCTTT.

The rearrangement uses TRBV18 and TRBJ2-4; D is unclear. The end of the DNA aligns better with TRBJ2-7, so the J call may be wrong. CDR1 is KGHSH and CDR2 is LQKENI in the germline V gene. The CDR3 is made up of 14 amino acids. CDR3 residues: CASSRVGNSYEQYF. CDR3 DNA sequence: TGTGCCAGCTCCCGGGTAGGGAACTCCTACGAGCAGTACTTC.

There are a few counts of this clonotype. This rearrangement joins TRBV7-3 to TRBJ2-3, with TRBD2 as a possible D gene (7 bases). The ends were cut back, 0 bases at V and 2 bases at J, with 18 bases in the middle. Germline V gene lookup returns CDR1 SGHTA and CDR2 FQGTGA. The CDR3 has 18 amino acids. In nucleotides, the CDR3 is TGTGCCAGCAGCTTAACGGCCCCTTTGCGGGGGCTCACAGATACGCAGTATTTT. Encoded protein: CASSLTAPLRGLTDTQYF.

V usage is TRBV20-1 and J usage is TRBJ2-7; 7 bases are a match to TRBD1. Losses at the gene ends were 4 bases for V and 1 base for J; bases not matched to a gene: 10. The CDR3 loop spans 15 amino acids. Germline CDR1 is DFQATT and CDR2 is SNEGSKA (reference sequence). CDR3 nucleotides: TGCAGTGCTACACCCACAGGGGCATCATCCTACGAGCAGTACTTC. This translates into CSATPTGASSYEQYF.

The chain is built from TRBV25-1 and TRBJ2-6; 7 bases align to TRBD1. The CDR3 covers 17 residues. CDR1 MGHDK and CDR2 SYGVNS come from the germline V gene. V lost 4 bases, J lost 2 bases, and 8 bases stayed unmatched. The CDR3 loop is CASSGAGTETGANVLTF. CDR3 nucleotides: TGTGCCAGCAGTGGAGCCGGGACAGAGACTGGGGCCAACGTCCTGACTTTC. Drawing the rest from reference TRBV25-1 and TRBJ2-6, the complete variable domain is EADIYQTPRYLVIGTGKKITLECSQTMGHDKMYWYQQDPGMELHLIHYSYGVNSTEKGDLSSESTVSRIRTEHFPLTLESARPSHTSQYLCASSGAGTETGANVLTFGAGSRLTVL.

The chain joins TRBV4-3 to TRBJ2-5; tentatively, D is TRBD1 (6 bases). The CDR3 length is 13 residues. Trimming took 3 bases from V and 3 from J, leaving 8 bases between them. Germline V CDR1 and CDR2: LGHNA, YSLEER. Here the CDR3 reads CASSQPGEETQYF. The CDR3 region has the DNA TGCGCCAGCAGCCAGCCAGGGGAAGAGACCCAGTACTTC.

This CDR3 is CASSQGWSSGVQETQYF. The DNA for the CDR3 is TGTGCCAGCAGCCAAGGATGGTCTAGCGGGGTCCAAGAGACCCAGTACTTC. The V and J genes are TRBV3-1 and TRBJ2-5, with TRBD2 matching 9 bases. Per germline, CDR1 LGHDT and CDR2 YNNKEL (reference sequence). After removal of 1 base from V and 1 base from J, the junction contained 7 bases not matched to a gene. The CDR3 extends over 17 amino acids.

CDR3 loop: CASSLQGLVYNEQFF. The CDR3 nucleotides read TGTGCCAGCAGTTTACAGGGTCTTGTTTACAATGAGCAGTTCTTC. This chain links TRBV6-2 or TRBV6-3 with TRBJ2-1; tentatively, D is TRBD1 (6 bases). CDR1 MNHEY and CDR2 SVGEGT come from the germline V gene. The CDR3 runs 15 residues. The V and J ends lost 4 bases and 4 bases respectively, with 14 bases between them.

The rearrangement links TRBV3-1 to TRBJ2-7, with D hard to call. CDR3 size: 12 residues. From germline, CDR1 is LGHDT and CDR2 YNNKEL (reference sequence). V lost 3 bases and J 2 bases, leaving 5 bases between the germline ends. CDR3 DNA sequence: TGTGCCAGCAGCCAGGAGACCTACGAGCAGTACTTC. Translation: CASSQETYEQYF.

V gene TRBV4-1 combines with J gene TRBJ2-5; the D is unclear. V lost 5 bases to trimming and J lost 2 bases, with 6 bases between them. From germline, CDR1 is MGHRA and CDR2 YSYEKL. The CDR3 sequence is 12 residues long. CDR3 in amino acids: CASSTQQETQYF. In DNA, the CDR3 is TGCGCCAGCAGCACCCAACAAGAGACCCAGTACTTC.

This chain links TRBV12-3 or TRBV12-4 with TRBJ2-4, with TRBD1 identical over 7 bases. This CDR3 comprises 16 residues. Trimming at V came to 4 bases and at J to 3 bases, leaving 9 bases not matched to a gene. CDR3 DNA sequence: TGTGCCAGCAGTTCCGAGGGGGCTTTGGGCAAAAACATTCAGTACTTC. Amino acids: CASSSEGALGKNIQYF.

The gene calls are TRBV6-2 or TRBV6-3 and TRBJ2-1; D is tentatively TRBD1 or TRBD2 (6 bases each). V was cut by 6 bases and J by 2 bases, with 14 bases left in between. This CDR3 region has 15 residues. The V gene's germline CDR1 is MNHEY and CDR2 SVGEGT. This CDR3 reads CASSRRDTPYNEQFF. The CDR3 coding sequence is TGTGCCAGCAGCCGGCGGGACACCCCCTACAATGAGCAGTTCTTC.